This passage covers 3 T cell receptor beta chains from one sample sequenced in a study of cytomegalovirus exposure and HLA in healthy donors. PCR used 60 Vbeta primers and 13 Jbeta primers. Produced via immunoSEQ multiplex PCR; TCRdb's table is partial and in-frame only. This sample yields about 140,000 clones, of which around four fifths are seen a single time; over 1.3% belongs to the top ten. The sequenced material came from PBMCs. These receptors came from a woman aged 40 to 50 in good health and CMV-seronegative.

The V and J genes are TRBV5-1 and TRBJ1-1, with a possible D match to TRBD1 (6 bases). The CDR3 is 15 amino acids. Germline V lookup: CDR1 SGHRS, CDR2 YFSETQ. With 4 bases removed from V and 3 bases from J, the gap between germline ends came to 16 bases. The DNA for the CDR3 is TGCGCCAGCAGCCCACAACAGGGAGATTACACTGAAGCTTTCTTT. The encoded protein is CASSPQQGDYTEAFF.

The chain uses TRBV11-2 and TRBJ2-5, with D maybe TRBD2 (5 bases). The V gene's germline CDR1 is SGHAT and CDR2 FQNNGV. This CDR3 has 13 residues. V was cut by 0 bases and J by 7 bases, with 9 bases left in between. The CDR3 bases are TGTGCCAGCAGCTTAGACGGGATGGGGACCCAGTACTTC. Translation gives CASSLDGMGTQYF.

This clone was found a few times. The chain links TRBV11-2 to TRBJ2-6; perhaps TRBD1 as D (6 bases). Per germline, CDR1 SGHAT and CDR2 FQNNGV. The CDR3 has 15 residues. Trimming took 4 bases from V and 4 from J, leaving 11 bases between them. CDR3 nucleotide sequence: TGTGCCAGCAGCTCCCAGGGGTCAGGGGCCAACGTCCTGACTTTC. Amino acid sequence: CASSSQGSGANVLTF.